This T cell receptor (beta chain) was documented in a study of blood T cell repertoires in COVID-19. In the study overall: The United States, Italy and Spain were the sources of the acute and convalescent COVID-19 samples. PBMCs, B-cell-depleted T cells, or T cells provided the cDNA or gDNA that made up the material.

Authors' processing steps: Amplified reference gene primers provided the basis for estimating nucleated cell counts. The table came from immunoSEQ multiplex PCR; TCRdb's copy has only in-frame clones and leaves some out. V, J and clone size reflect that table, while D and trimming were determined from the DNA. This sample yields some 220,000 clones, of which roughly 75% are seen a single time; 5.5% to 8.5% belongs to the top ten. V lost 0 bases to trimming and J lost 3 bases; unmatched junction nucleotides: 6. The V gene's germline CDR1 is LGHNT and CDR2 FRNRAP. The CDR3 has 16 residues. The V and J genes are TRBV12-5 and TRBJ2-5; 8 nucleotides line up with TRBD1. Sequencing used peripheral blood. This TCR was recovered from a woman between 65 and 79 years old with acute or convalescent COVID-19. The chain's CDR3 is CASGLVLGQGEETQYF. The CDR3 DNA is TGTGCTAGTGGTTTGGTACTAGGACAGGGCGAAGAGACCCAGTACTTC.